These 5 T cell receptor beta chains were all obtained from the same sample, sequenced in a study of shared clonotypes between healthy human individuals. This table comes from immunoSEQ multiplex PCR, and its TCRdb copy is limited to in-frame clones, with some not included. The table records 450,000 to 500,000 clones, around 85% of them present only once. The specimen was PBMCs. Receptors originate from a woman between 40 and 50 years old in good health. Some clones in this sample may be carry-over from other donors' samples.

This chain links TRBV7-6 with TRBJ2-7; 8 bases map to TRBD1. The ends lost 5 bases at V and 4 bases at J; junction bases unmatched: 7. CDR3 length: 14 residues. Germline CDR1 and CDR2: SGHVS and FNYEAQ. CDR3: CASSLRTGTYEQYF. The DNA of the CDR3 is TGTGCCAGCAGCCTAAGGACAGGGACATACGAGCAGTACTTC.

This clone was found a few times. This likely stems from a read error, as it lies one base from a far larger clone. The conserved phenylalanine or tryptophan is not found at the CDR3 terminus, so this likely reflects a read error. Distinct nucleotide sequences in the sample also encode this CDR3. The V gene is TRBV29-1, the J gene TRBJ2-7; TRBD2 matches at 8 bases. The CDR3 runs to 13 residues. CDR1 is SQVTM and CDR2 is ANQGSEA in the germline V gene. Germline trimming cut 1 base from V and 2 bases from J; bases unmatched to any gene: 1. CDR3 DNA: TGCAGCGTTGAAGTTAGCGGGACCTACGAGCAGTACCTC. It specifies CSVEVSGTYEQYL.

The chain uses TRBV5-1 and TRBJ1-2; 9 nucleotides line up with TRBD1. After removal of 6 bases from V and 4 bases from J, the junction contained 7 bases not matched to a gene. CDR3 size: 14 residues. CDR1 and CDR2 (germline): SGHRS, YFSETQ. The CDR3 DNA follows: TGCGCCAGCAACCGGGACAGGGAAATCTATGGCTACACCTTC. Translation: CASNRDREIYGYTF.

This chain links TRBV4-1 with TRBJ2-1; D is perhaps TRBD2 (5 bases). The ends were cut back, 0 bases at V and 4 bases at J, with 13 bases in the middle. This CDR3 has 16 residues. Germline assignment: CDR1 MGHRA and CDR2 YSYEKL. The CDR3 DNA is TGCGCCAGCAGCCAAGAAGAGAGCGGAGTTTACAATGAGCAGTTCTTC. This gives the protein CASSQEESGVYNEQFF.

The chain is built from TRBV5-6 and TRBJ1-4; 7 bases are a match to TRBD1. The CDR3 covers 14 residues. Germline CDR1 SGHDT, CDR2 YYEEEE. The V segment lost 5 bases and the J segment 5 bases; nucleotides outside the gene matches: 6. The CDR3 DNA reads TGTGCCAGCAGTGCCGGGACAGTGAATGAAAAACTGTTTTTT. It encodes CASSAGTVNEKLFF.